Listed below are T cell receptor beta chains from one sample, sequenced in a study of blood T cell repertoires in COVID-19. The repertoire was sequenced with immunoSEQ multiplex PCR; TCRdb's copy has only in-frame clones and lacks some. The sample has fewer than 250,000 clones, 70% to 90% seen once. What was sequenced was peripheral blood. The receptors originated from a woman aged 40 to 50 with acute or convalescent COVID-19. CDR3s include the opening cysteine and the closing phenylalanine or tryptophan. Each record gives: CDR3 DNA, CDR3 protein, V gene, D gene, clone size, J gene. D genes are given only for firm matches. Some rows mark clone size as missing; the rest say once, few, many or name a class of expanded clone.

TGTGCCAGCAGGCGGGGTGCGAAGACTGAAGCTTTCTTT | CASRRGAKTEAFF | TRBV6-5 | - | - | TRBJ1-1
TGTGCCAGCAGTCAGACAGGCTCAACCTATGGCTACACCTTC | CASSQTGSTYGYTF | TRBV28 | - | - | TRBJ1-2
TGTGCCAGCAGTTTAGGAGTCACGGACACTGAAGCTTTCTTT | CASSLGVTDTEAFF | TRBV27 | - | - | TRBJ1-1
TGTGCCAGCAGTTTATCCCCCCAGGGCCTGGCGGGCTACACCTTC | CASSLSPQGLAGYTF | TRBV27 | - | - | TRBJ1-2
TGTGCCAGCAGCTTAGAATTGCTAGCGGGGGACCACACAGATACGCAGTATTTT | CASSLELLAGDHTDTQYF | TRBV11-2 | TRBD2 | once | TRBJ2-3
TGTGCCAGCAGTCTTCAACACGGGACAGGGGATTTTGAAAAACTGTTTTTT | CASSLQHGTGDFEKLFF | TRBV13 | TRBD1 | - | TRBJ1-4
TGTGCCAGCAGCCCCAGGGCGGGGGGACGACAGAGCTCCTACAATGAGCAGTTCTTC | CASSPRAGGRQSSYNEQFF | TRBV11-2 | TRBD2 | - | TRBJ2-1
TGTGCCAGCAGCCAAGTTAGTGGGGGGGCTAAGACCCAGTACTTC | CASSQVSGGAKTQYF | TRBV4-2 | - | once | TRBJ2-5
TGTGCCAGTAGTAAGGACAGGGACACTGAAGCTTTCTTT | CASSKDRDTEAFF | TRBV19 | TRBD1 | - | TRBJ1-1
TGTGCCAGTAGTCCCGGGACAGGGAACAACTATGGCTACACCTTC | CASSPGTGNNYGYTF | TRBV19 | TRBD1 | - | TRBJ1-2
TGTGCCTGGAGTGAAACAGGGTCCACTGAAGCTTTCTTT | CAWSETGSTEAFF | TRBV30 | - | - | TRBJ1-1
TGTGCCAGCATAGGGACAGGATACACCGGGGAGCTGTTTTTT | CASIGTGYTGELFF | TRBV2 | TRBD1 | - | TRBJ2-2
TGTGCCTGGAGTGTACCTAGGGGGTTGTCCTATGGCTACACCTTC | CAWSVPRGLSYGYTF | TRBV30 | - | once | TRBJ1-2